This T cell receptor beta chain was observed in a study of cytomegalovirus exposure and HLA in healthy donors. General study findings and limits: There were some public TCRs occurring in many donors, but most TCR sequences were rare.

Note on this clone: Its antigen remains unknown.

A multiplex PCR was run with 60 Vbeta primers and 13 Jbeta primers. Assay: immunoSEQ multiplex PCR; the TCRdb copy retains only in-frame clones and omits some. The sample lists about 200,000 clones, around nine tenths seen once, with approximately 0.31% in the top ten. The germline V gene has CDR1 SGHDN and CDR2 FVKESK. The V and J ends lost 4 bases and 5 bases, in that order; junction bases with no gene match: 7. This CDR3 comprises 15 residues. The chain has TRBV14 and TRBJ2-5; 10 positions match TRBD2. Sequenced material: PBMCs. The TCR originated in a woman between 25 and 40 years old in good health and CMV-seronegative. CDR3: CASSPDGAGGETQYF. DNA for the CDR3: TGTGCCAGCAGCCCCGACGGAGCGGGAGGGGAGACCCAGTACTTC. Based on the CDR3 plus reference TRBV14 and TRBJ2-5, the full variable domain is EAGVTQFPSHSVIEKGQTVTLRCDPISGHDNLYWYRRVMGKEIKFLLHFVKESKQDESGMPNNRFLAERTGGTYSTLKVQPAELEDSGVYFCASSPDGAGGETQYFGPGTRLLVL.